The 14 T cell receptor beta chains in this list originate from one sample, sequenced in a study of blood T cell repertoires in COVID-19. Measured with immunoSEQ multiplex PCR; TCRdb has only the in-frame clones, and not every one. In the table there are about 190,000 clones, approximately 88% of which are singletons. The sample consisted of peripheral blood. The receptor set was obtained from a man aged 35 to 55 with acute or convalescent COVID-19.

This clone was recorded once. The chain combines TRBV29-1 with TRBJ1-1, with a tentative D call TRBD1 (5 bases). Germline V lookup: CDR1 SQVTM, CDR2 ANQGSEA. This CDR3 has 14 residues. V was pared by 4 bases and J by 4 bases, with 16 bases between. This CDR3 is CSVGGAWSGTEAFF. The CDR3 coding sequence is TGCAGCGTTGGTGGGGCCTGGAGTGGCACTGAAGCTTTCTTT.

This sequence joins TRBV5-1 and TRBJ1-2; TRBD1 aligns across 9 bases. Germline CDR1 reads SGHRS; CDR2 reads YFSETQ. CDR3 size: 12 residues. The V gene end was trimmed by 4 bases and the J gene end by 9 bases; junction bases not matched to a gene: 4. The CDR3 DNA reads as TGCGCCAGCAGCCTCGACAGGGGGAGCTACACCTTC. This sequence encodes CASSLDRGSYTF.

The CDR3 here is CASSLVPVLAVTDTQYF. In DNA form, the CDR3 reads TGTGCCAGCAGCTTAGTCCCGGTACTAGCGGTCACAGATACGCAGTATTTT. The chain uses TRBV11-2 and TRBJ2-3; 8 bases map to TRBD2. The germline V gene encodes CDR1 SGHAT and CDR2 FQNNGV. The CDR3 has 17 residues. With 1 base clipped from V and 2 bases from J, the junction kept 8 bases outside the gene matches.

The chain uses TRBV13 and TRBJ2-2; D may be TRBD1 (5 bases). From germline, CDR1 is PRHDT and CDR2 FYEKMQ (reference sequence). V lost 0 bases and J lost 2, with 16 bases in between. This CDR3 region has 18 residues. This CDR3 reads CASSLGDRRDTNTGELFF. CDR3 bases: TGTGCCAGCAGCTTAGGGGACCGCAGGGATACTAACACCGGGGAGCTGTTTTTT. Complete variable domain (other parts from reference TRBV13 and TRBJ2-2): AAGVIQSPRHLIKEKRETATLKCYPIPRHDTVYWYQQGPGQDPQFLISFYEKMQSDKGSIPDRFSAQQFSDYHSELNMSSLELGDSALYFCASSLGDRRDTNTGELFFGEGSRLTVL.

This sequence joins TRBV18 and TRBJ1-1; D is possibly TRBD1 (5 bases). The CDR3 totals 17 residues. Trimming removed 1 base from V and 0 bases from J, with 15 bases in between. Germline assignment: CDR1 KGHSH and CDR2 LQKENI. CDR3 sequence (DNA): TGTGCCAGCTCACCACTAGGCCCCAGGGCGCTGAACACTGAAGCTTTCTTT. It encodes CASSPLGPRALNTEAFF.

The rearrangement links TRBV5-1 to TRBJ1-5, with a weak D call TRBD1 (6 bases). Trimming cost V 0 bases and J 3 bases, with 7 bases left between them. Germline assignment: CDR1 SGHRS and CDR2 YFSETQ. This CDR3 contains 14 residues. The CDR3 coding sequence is TGCGCCAGCAGCTTGGGACAGGACAATCAGCCCCAGCATTTT. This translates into CASSLGQDNQPQHF.

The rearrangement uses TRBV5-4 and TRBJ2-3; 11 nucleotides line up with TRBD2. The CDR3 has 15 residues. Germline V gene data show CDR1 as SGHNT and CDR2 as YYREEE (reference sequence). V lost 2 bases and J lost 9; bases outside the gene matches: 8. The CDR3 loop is CASSFLTSGVGTQYF. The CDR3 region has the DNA TGTGCCAGCAGCTTTCTGACTAGCGGGGTGGGAACGCAGTATTTT. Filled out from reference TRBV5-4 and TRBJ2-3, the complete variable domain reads ETGVTQSPTHLIKTRGQQVTLRCSSQSGHNTVSWYQQALGQGPQFIFQYYREEENGRGNFPPRFSGLQFPNYSSELNVNALELDDSALYLCASSFLTSGVGTQYFGPGTRLTVL.

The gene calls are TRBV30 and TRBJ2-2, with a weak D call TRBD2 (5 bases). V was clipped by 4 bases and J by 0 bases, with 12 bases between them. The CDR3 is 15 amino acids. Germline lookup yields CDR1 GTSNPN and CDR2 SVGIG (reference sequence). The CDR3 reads CAWTRGSTNTGELFF. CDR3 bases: TGTGCCTGGACGAGAGGGTCAACGAACACCGGGGAGCTGTTTTTT.

As DNA, the CDR3 is TGTGCCAGCAGTCTCGACAGAGTACAAGAGACCCAGTACTTC. The encoded protein is CASSLDRVQETQYF. This chain connects TRBV28 to TRBJ2-5, with D possibly TRBD1 on 5 matching bases. Trimming removed 5 bases at V and 2 bases at J, with 12 bases between. The CDR3 sequence is 14 residues long. Germline V gene data show CDR1 as MDHEN and CDR2 as SYDVKM.

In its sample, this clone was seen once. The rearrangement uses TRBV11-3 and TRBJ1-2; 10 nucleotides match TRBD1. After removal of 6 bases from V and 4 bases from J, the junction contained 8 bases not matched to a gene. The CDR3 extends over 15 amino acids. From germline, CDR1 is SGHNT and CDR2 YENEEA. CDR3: CASSIEDRGIYGYTF. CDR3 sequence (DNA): TGTGCCAGCAGTATCGAGGACAGGGGGATCTATGGCTACACCTTC.

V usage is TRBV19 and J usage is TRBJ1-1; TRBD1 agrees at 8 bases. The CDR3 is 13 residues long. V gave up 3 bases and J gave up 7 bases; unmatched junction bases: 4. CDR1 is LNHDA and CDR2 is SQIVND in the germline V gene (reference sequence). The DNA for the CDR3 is TGTGCCAGTAGTATCAACAGGGGGAGTGAAGCTTTCTTT. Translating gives CASSINRGSEAFF.

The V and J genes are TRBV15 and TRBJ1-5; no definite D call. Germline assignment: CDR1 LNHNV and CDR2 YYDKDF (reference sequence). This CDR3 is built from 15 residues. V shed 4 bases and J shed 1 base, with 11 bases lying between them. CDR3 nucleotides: TGTGCCACCAGCATTCTGGGAGGCAGCAATCAGCCCCAGCATTTT. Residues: CATSILGGSNQPQHF.

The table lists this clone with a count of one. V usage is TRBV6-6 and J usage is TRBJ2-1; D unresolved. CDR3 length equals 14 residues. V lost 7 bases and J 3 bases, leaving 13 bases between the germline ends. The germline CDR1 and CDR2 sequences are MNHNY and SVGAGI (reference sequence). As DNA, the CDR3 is TGTGCCAGCACCCGCCCGGAGAGCTACAATGAGCAGTTCTTC. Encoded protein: CASTRPESYNEQFF.

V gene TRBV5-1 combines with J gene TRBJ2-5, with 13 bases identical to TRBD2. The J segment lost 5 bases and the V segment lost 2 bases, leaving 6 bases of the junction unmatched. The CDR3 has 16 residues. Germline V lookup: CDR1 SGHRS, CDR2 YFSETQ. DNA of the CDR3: TGCGCCAGCAGCTTACTAGCGGGGGGGCTTTCGGAGACCCAGTACTTC. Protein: CASSLLAGGLSETQYF.